The clone carrying this TCR beta chain has a handful of counts. A read error may produce the germline difference seen at one junction end. Germline V lookup: CDR1 WSHSY, CDR2 SAAADI. The CDR3 extends over 15 amino acids. The sample's time point: pre-sensitization, week 0. The sample's treatment: therapeutic diphenylcyclopropenone sensitization with weekly scalp DPC. This sample stems from a study of human T cells and chemical hapten exposure. TCRdb reprocessed the RACE reads with MiXCR, giving one entry per CDR3 protein. The sample lists 250,000 to 300,000 distinct CDR3 sequences; over 7.5% were seen once.

Sequenced here: whole blood, sampled in connection with sensitization to the hapten diphenylcyclopropenone (DPC). The source is a man younger than 35 with alopecia areata. Some clones in this sample may be carry-over from other donors' samples. The chain joins TRBV10-2 to TRBJ1-2; 7 bases are shared with TRBD1. The CDR3 sequence is CANSKGATRADGHTF. The DNA of the CDR3 is TGCGCCAACAGTAAGGGGGCGACCCGAGCGGATGGCCACACCTTC.